These 2 T cell receptor beta chains share one sample of origin, sequenced in a study of spatial heterogeneity in lung cancer. As for time point: sample taken at primary tumor resection. TCRdb redid the calling of the 5' RACE reads with MiXCR, one entry per CDR3 protein. In the table there are around 40,000 distinct CDR3 sequences, roughly 4.9% of which are singletons. The sequencing used PBMCs, collected at surgery. These TCRs come from a female donor with early-stage non-small cell lung cancer.

This sequence joins TRBV27 and TRBJ2-1; 7 bases are shared with TRBD1. This CDR3 is 14 amino acids long. Per the germline V gene, CDR1 is MNHEY and CDR2 is SMNVEV (reference sequence). V shed 8 bases, J shed 4 bases, and the junction held 8 bases outside the gene matches. In DNA form, the CDR3 reads TGTGCCAGCTGTAAGGCAGGGGGTTACAATGAGCAGTTCTTC. Amino acid sequence: CASCKAGGYNEQFF.

In this sample, this clonotype turned up many times. The CDR3 here is CASSLFAGPTEAFF. CDR3 sequence (DNA): TGTGCCAGCAGCTTATTTGCAGGGCCCACTGAAGCTTTCTTT. V is TRBV7-2 and J is TRBJ1-1, with a tentative D call TRBD1 (5 bases). Germline V lookup: CDR1 SGHTA, CDR2 FQGNSA. This CDR3 contains 14 residues. Trimming cost V 2 bases and J 4 bases, with 11 bases left between them.